This T cell receptor (beta chain) was sequenced during a study of OX40 agonist ivuxolimab in advanced cancers. This clone was seen a handful of times. Assay: immunoSEQ multiplex PCR; the TCRdb copy retains only in-frame clones and omits some. This table has fewer than 45,000 clones, 70% to 90% appearing once. Source: CD4+ or CD8+ T cells sorted from blood, taken in a trial of the OX40 agonist ivuxolimab. This receptor was obtained from an adult with an advanced solid tumor such as melanoma, head and neck, liver or kidney cancer.

This CDR3 is CASSFVLNEKLFF. The CDR3 DNA is TGTGCCAGCAGCTTTGTTCTTAATGAAAAACTGTTTTTT. The rearrangement joins TRBV5-4 to TRBJ1-4, with no clear D. Germline V gene data show CDR1 as SGHNT and CDR2 as YYREEE (reference sequence). CDR3 length: 13 residues. V shed 2 bases and J shed 4 bases, with 6 bases lying between them.